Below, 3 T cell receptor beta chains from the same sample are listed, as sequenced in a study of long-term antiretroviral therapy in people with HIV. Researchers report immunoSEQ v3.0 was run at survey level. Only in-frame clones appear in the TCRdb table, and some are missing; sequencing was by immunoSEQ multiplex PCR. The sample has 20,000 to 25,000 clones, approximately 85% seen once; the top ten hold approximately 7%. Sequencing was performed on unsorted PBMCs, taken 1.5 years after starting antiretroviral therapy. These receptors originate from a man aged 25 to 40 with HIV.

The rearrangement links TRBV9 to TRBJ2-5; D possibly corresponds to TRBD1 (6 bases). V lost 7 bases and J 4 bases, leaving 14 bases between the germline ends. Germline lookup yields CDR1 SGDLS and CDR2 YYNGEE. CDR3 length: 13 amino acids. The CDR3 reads CASGQGWGETQYF. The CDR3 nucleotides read TGTGCCAGCGGTCAGGGGTGGGGAGAGACCCAGTACTTC.

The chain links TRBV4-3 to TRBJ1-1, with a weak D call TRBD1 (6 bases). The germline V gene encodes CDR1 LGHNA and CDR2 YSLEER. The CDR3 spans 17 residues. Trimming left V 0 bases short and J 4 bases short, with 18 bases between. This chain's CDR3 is CASSQDLLGGRTTEAFF. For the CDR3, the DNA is TGCGCCAGCAGCCAAGATCTCCTAGGGGGGCGGACCACTGAAGCTTTCTTT.

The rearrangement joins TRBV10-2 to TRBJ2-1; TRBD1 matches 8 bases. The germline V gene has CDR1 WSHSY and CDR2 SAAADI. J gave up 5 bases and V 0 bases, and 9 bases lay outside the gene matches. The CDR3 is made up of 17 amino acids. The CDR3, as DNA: TGCGCCAGCAGTGAGTCGGTTCTGGACAGGGACCACAATGAGCAGTTCTTC. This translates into CASSESVLDRDHNEQFF.